This TCR beta chain was found in a study of blood T cell repertoires in COVID-19. The CDR3 is made up of 10 amino acids. Germline assignment: CDR1 SNHLY and CDR2 FYNNEI. V was cut by 4 bases and J by 15 bases, with 10 bases left in between. Only in-frame clones appear in the TCRdb table, and some are missing; sequencing was by immunoSEQ multiplex PCR. Among approximately 260,000 clones listed, more than 75% were seen once. The rearrangement joins TRBV2 to TRBJ2-1, with D possibly matching TRBD1 (6 bases). Input material: PBMCs or T cells enriched from blood (not recorded which). The sequence was collected from a woman aged 45-65 years who had been exposed to COVID-19. This chain's CDR3 is CASSGDTVFF. The CDR3 DNA sequence: TGTGCCAGCAGTGGGGACACCGTGTTCTTC. The full variable domain, in which reference TRBV2 and TRBJ2-1 provide the parts outside the CDR3, is EPEVTQTPSHQVTQMGQEVILRCVPISNHLYFYWYRQILGQKVEFLVSFYNNEISEKSEIFDDQFSVERPDGSNFTLKIRSTKLEDSAMYFCASSGDTVFFGPGTRLTVL.